What follows is one TCR beta chain and its context. This entry belongs to a study of blood T cell repertoires in COVID-19. Across the whole study: Spain, Italy and the United States supplied samples that represented acute and convalescent COVID-19. Nucleic acid was either cDNA or gDNA, and it came from T cells, B-cell-depleted T cells, or PBMCs.

This table comes from immunoSEQ multiplex PCR, and its TCRdb copy is limited to in-frame clones, with some not included. The sample carries roughly 330,000 clones, 87% recorded once. Ages ranged from about 18 to 89 years, with residence in about two dozen US areas. In Cohort 3, a recovered donor had either two negative PCRs, clearance, or symptom resolution. This CDR3 region has 13 residues. V lost 3 bases to trimming and J lost 8 bases; unmatched junction nucleotides: 3. The gene calls are TRBV12-3 or TRBV12-4 and TRBJ2-1; 8 bases are a match to TRBD2. Sequencing input: PBMCs or T cells enriched from blood (not recorded which). This TCR was sampled from a woman aged 25 to 39 who had recovered from COVID-19. This CDR3 reads CASSFGGAHEQFF. The CDR3 DNA sequence: TGTGCCAGCAGTTTCGGGGGGGCCCATGAGCAGTTCTTC.